This TCR beta chain stems from a study of beta chain features in type 1 diabetes. About the research overall: Patient and healthy donor groups were alike in age, gender and cell yields.

Every bit of the isolated RNA underwent reverse transcription, so sequencing read expressed TCRB transcripts. TCRdb's table, derived via immunoSEQ multiplex PCR, lists solely in-frame clones and lacks some. This repertoire shows about 210,000 clones, about 11% found once; its top ten account for about 1.2%. Donors underwent one heparinised blood draw, approximately 120 mL on average. Sorting based on CD45RO/CCR7/CD25/CD127/CD95/CD27 separated CD4+ naive, central memory, regulatory and stem cell-like memory cells. Sequences were obtained from central memory CD4+ T cells from blood. The source of this sequence is a young man in good health.

The CDR3 region is CASSFGQYNEQFF. The CDR3 region has the DNA TGCGCCAGCAGCTTTGGACAGTACAATGAGCAGTTCTTC. The chain recombines TRBV5-1 with TRBJ2-1; possibly TRBD1 for D (6 bases). Between the trimmed V and J ends, which lost 2 bases and 4 bases, there was a span of 7 bases. The CDR3 loop spans 13 amino acids. CDR1 and CDR2 (germline): SGHRS, YFSETQ.